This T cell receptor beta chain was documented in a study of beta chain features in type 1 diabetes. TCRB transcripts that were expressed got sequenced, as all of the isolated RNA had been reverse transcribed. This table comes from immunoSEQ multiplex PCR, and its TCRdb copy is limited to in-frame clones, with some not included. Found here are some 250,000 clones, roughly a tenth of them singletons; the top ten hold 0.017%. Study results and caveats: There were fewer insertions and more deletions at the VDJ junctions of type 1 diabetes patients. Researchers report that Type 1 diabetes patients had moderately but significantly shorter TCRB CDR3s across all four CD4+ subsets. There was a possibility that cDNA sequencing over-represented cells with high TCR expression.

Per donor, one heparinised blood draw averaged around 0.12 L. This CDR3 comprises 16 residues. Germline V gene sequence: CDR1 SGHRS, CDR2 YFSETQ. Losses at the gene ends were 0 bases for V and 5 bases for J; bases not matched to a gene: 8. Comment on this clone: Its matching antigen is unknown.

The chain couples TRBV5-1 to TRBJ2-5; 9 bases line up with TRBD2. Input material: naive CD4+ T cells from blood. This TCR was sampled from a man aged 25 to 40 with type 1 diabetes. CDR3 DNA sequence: TGCGCCAGCAGCTTGGCTCCCGCGGGGGGGCACGAGACCCAGTACTTC. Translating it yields CASSLAPAGGHETQYF.